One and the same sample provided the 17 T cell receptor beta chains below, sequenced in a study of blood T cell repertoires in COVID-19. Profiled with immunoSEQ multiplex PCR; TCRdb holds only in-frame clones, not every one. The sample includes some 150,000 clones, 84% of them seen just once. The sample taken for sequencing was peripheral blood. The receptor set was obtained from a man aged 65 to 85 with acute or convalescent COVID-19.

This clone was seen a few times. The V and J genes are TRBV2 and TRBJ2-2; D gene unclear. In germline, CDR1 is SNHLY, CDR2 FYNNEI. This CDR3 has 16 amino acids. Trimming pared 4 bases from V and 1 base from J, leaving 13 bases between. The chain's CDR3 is CASSARPPGNTGELFF. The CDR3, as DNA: TGTGCCAGCAGTGCAAGGCCCCCAGGGAACACCGGGGAGCTGTTTTTT. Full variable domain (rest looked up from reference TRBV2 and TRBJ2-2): EPEVTQTPSHQVTQMGQEVILRCVPISNHLYFYWYRQILGQKVEFLVSFYNNEISEKSEIFDDQFSVERPDGSNFTLKIRSTKLEDSAMYFCASSARPPGNTGELFFGEGSRLTVL.

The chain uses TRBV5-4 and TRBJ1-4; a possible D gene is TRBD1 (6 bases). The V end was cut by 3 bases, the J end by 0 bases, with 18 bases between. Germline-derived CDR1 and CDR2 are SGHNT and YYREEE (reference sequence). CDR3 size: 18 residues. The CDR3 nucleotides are TGTGCCAGCAGCTCCTCGGGACACCCGATTTCAACTAATGAAAAACTGTTTTTT. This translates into CASSSSGHPISTNEKLFF.

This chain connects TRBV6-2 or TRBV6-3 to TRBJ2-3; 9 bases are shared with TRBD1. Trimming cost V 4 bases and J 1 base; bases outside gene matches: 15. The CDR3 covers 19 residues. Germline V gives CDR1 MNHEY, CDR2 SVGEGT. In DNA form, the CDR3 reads TGTGCCAGCAGTTCCATAGGACAGGGGCGGCTAACCGGCACAGATACGCAGTATTTT. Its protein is CASSSIGQGRLTGTDTQYF.

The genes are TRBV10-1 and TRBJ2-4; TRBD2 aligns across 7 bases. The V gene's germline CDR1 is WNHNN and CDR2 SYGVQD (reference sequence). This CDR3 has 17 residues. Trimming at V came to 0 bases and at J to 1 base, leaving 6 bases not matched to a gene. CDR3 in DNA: TGCGCCAGCAGTGAGTCCCGACTAGCCTTCGCCAAAAACATTCAGTACTTC. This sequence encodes CASSESRLAFAKNIQYF.

The CDR3 spells CASSILAATDTQYF. The CDR3 nucleotides are TGTGCCAGTAGTATCCTTGCGGCCACAGATACGCAGTATTTT. The gene calls are TRBV19 and TRBJ2-3; no firm D call. Germline values: CDR1 LNHDA, CDR2 SQIVND (reference sequence). This CDR3 is 14 amino acids long. Trimming shortened V by 3 bases and J by 2 bases, and 9 bases separated the two germline ends. The whole variable domain, filled in from reference TRBV19 and TRBJ2-3, reads DGGITQSPKYLFRKEGQNVTLSCEQNLNHDAMYWYRQDPGQGLRLIYYSQIVNDFQKGDIAEGYSVSREKKESFPLTVTSAQKNPTAFYLCASSILAATDTQYFGPGTRLTVL.

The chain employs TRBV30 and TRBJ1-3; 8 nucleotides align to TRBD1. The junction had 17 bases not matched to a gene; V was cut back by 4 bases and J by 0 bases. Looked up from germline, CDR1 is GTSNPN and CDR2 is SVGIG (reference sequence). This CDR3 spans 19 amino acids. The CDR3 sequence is CAWKGIVGTGPLSGNTIYF. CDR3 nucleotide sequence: TGTGCCTGGAAGGGTATCGTTGGGACAGGACCTCTCTCTGGAAACACCATATATTTT. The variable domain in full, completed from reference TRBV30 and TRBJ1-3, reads SQTIHQWPATLVQPVGSPLSLECTVEGTSNPNLYWYRQAAGRGLQLLFYSVGIGQISSEVPQNLSASRPQDRQFILSSKKLLLSDSGFYLCAWKGIVGTGPLSGNTIYFGEGSWLTVV.

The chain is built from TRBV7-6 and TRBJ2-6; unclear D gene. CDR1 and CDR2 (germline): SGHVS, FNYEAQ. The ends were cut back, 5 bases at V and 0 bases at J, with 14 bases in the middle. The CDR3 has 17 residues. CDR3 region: CASSLEPGHSGANVLTF. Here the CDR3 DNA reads TGTGCCAGCAGCCTGGAACCAGGCCACTCTGGGGCCAACGTCCTGACTTTC.

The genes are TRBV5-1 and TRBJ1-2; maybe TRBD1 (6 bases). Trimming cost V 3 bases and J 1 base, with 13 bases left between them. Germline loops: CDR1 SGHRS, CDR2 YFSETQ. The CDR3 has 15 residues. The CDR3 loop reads CASSSGTTNNYGYTF. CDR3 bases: TGCGCCAGCAGCTCCGGGACAACGAATAACTATGGCTACACCTTC.

CDR3 sequence reads: CASSVAPGSGYEQYF. CDR3 bases: TGTGCCAGCAGCGTAGCCCCCGGTTCGGGTTACGAGCAGTACTTC. The gene calls are TRBV9 and TRBJ2-7; unclear D gene. Trimming pared 0 bases from V and 4 bases from J, leaving 14 bases between. CDR1 is SGDLS, CDR2 YYNGEE, per germline. This CDR3 has 15 amino acids. Using reference TRBV9 and TRBJ2-7 for the parts outside the CDR3, the full variable domain is DSGVTQTPKHLITATGQRVTLRCSPRSGDLSVYWYQQSLDQGLQFLIQYYNGEERAKGNILERFSAQQFPDLHSELNLSSLELGDSALYFCASSVAPGSGYEQYFGPGTRLTVT.

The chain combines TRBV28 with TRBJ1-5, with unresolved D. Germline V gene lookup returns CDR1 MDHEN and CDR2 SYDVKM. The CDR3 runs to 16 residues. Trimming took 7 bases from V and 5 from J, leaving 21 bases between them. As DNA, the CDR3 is TGTGCCAGCAACGGAGGAGGGAACCTTGCCGATCAGCCCCAGCATTTT. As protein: CASNGGGNLADQPQHF.

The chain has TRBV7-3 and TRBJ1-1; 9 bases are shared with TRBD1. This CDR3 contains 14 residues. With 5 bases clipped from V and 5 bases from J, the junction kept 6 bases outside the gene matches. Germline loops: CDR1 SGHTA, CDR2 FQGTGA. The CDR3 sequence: CASSPGQGRTEAFF. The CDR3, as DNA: TGTGCCAGCAGCCCGGGACAGGGACGGACTGAAGCTTTCTTT. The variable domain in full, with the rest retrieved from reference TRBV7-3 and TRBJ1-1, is GAGVSQTPSNKVTEKGKYVELRCDPISGHTALYWYRQSLGQGPEFLIYFQGTGAADDSGLPNDRFFAVRPEGSVSTLKIQRTERGDSAVYLCASSPGQGRTEAFFGQGTRLTVV.

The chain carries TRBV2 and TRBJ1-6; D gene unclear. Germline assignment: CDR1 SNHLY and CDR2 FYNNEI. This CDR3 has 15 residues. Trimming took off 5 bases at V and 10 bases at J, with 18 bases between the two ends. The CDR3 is CASSSDGDAGSPLHF. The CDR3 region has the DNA TGTGCCAGCAGTAGCGATGGAGACGCCGGGTCACCCCTCCACTTT.

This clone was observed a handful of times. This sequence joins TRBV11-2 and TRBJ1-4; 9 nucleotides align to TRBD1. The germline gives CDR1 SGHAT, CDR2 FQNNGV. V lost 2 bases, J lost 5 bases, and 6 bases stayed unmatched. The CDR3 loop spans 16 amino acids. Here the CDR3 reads CASSLREGQGNEKLFF. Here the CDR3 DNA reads TGTGCCAGCAGCTTAAGGGAGGGACAGGGAAATGAAAAACTGTTTTTT.

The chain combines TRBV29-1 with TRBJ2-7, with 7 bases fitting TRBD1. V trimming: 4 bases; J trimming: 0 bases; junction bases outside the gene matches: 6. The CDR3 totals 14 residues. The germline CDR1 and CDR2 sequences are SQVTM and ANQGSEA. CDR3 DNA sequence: TGCAGCGTTGTTGGGGACAGAGGCTCCTACGAGCAGTACTTC. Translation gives CSVVGDRGSYEQYF.

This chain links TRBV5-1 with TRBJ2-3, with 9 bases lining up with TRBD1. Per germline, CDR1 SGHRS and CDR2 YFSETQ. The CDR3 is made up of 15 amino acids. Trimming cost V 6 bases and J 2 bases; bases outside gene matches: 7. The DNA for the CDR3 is TGCGCCAGCACCTCGACAGGGGGAAACACAGATACGCAGTATTTT. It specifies CASTSTGGNTDTQYF.

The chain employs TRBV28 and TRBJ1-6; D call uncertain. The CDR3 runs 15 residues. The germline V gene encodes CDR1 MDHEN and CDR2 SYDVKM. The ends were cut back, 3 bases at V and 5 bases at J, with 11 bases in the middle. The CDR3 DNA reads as TGTGCCAGCAGTTTTCTGCAGAATGATAATTCACCCCTCCACTTT. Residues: CASSFLQNDNSPLHF.

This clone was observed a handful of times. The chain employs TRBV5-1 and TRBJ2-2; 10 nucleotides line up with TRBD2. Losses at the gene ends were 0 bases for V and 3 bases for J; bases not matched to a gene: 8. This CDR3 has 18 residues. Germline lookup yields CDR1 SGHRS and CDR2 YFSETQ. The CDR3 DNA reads TGCGCCAGCAGCTTGGTCTCTAGCGGGGGTATCGACACCGGGGAGCTGTTTTTT. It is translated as CASSLVSSGGIDTGELFF. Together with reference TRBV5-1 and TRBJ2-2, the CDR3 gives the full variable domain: KAGVTQTPRYLIKTRGQQVTLSCSPISGHRSVSWYQQTPGQGLQFLFEYFSETQRNKGNFPGRFSGRQFSNSRSEMNVSTLELGDSALYLCASSLVSSGGIDTGELFFGEGSRLTVL.